The subject of this entry is one T cell receptor (beta chain). The sample originates from a study of blood T cell repertoires in COVID-19. Turning to the study itself: Sources were T cells, B-cell-depleted T cells, or PBMCs; the material itself was cDNA or gDNA.

Profiled with immunoSEQ multiplex PCR; TCRdb holds only in-frame clones, not every one. The sample lists about 150,000 clones, approximately 79% occurring once. The ends were cut back, 2 bases at V and 0 bases at J, with 8 bases in the middle. Germline loops: CDR1 SGHTA, CDR2 FQGNSA. The length of the CDR3 is 16 residues. Participant age was about 18 to 100 years, and participants resided in fewer than 25 US areas. Participants' reported clinical history set cohort assignment. The rearrangement uses TRBV7-2 and TRBJ1-6; weak D call: TRBD1 (5 bases). Sample: PBMCs or T cells enriched from blood (not recorded which). The clonotype comes from a man aged 50-59 years who had recovered from COVID-19. CDR3 sequence (DNA): TGTGCCAGCAGCTTACAAACAGGCTCCTATAATTCACCCCTCCACTTT. Protein: CASSLQTGSYNSPLHF.